This T cell receptor beta chain appears in the sequencing data of a study of blood T cell repertoires in COVID-19 (dated by TCRdb to about 2020). General notes on the study: Collaborator samples came from the United States, Italy and Spain and covered acute and convalescent phases of COVID-19. The prospective study material was composed of cDNA or gDNA derived from T cells, B-cell-depleted T cells, or PBMCs. Deeply sampled blood TCRbeta repertoires from subjects exposed to, actively infected with, or recovered from COVID-19 were included in the dataset. A freely available public database, intended as a resource for researchers studying the immune response to SARS-CoV-2, is where the repertoires were released. Samples were obtained from the ongoing ImmuneRACE study (first 160 participants) and from over 1,000 subjects provided by 6 global collaborators. The sample metadata nearly always contained a de-identified subject ID, COVID-19 status, age in years and sex. Where available, HLA class I and class II types were taken from metadata supplied by the sample provider and were not determined by assay-based typing.

Points the paper makes about the study in general: The quantity of clinical and demographic metadata differed by source and by participant and was supplied without curation.

CDR1 is given as SNHLY and CDR2 as FYNNEI, both from the germline V gene. CDR3 length: 14 amino acids, cysteine to phenylalanine. The CDR3 DNA has 42 bases and is translated from base 1. V lost 6 bases and J lost 2 bases, and the count of bases not matched to a germline gene is 3. In the prospective study, participants were roughly 18 to 100 years old, resided in under 30 geographic areas of the United States, and were enrolled through a virtual design. Cohort assignment in the prospective study relied on participant-reported clinical history from a screening survey and a study questionnaire. ImmuneRACE Cohort 3 recovered participants were defined by two consecutive negative NP/OP PCR tests, healthcare professional clearance, or symptom resolution. In the prospective study, whole blood, serum and a nasopharyngeal or oropharyngeal swab were collected from each participant by mobile phlebotomists. Over a roughly two-month period, participants in the prospective study had the option of providing additional blood draws and questionnaires. Before DNA extraction, blood samples from the prospective study were shipped at room temperature or frozen.

TCRbeta CDR3 regions were amplified from genomic DNA by means of the immunoSEQ Assay, a bias-controlled multiplex PCR. The authors' analysis ran thus. The number of nucleated cells in each sample was estimated by amplification of reference gene primers within the assay. To quantify the absolute abundance of each unique TCRbeta CDR3 rearrangement, sequence reads were collapsed and filtered. For each sample, productive Simpson clonality was calculated by taking the square root of Simpson's diversity index across productive rearrangements. This is the immuneACCESS table as TCRdb keeps it, with only in-frame sequences that have V and J called. A part of the clones is gone; compared with another copy, unresolved V genes explain less than half, and the rest is unexplained. The DNA gave D and trimming, while V, J and clone size come from that table. In all, the sample holds more than 200,000 clones, and around 87% of those were seen once. 1.6% of the sample comes from the top ten.

A remark on this clone: This receptor's antigen is unknown. The sample holds no much larger clone one base away, and base qualities are not on file.

The chain is assembled from TRBV2 and TRBJ1-2; a stretch of 10 junction bases matches TRBD1. Sequenced material: PBMCs or T cells enriched from blood (not recorded which). This TCR came from a woman aged 45 to 65 who had recovered from COVID-19. CDR3 loop: CASRRDRGNYGYTF. The DNA is TGTGCCAGCAGAAGGGACAGGGGAAACTATGGCTACACCTTC.